A selection of T cell receptor beta chains follows, all from one sample in a study of cytomegalovirus exposure and HLA in healthy donors. Sequencing used immunoSEQ multiplex PCR; TCRdb keeps in-frame clones, though not all of them. This repertoire shows about 160,000 clones, 65% to 85% found once; its top ten account for over 1.1%. Source material: PBMCs. The receptors come from a man in his 60s in good health and CMV-seronegative. The CDR3 runs from the conserved cysteine through the conserved F or W. A D gene is named only where the DNA matches it firmly. Expanded clones get a size class; other rows say once, few or many, or leave the size out.

>NA|NA|TRBJ2-7|TRBV25-1
CASSEGGPGEQYF
TGTGCCAGCAGTGAAGGCGGGCCGGGGGAGCAGTACTTC
>NA|NA|TRBJ2-1|TRBV5-1
CASSLGDSTSNEQFF
TGCGCCAGCAGCTTGGGGGACTCGACTAGCAATGAGCAGTTCTTC
>NA|few|TRBJ2-2|TRBV12-5
CASGLVRQENTGELFF
TGTGCTAGTGGTTTGGTACGTCAGGAGAACACCGGGGAGCTGTTTTTT
>NA|once|TRBJ2-7|TRBV5-1
CASSLGDSEQYF
TGCGCCAGCAGCTTGGGAGACAGCGAGCAGTACTTC
>NA|NA|TRBJ2-2|TRBV4-3
CASSQRAGRANTGELFF
TGCGCCAGCAGCCAAAGGGCGGGGAGAGCGAACACCGGGGAGCTGTTTTTT
>NA|NA|TRBJ1-1|TRBV5-1
CASSLAGTQNTEAFF
TGCGCCAGCAGCTTGGCCGGGACACAGAACACTGAAGCTTTCTTT
>TRBD1|NA|TRBJ2-7|TRBV15
CATSRGRQGPYEQYF
TGTGCCACCAGCAGAGGTAGACAGGGACCCTACGAGCAGTACTTC
>NA|NA|TRBJ2-7|TRBV6-5
CASSYVGPRGYEQYF
TGTGCCAGCAGTTACGTCGGCCCCCGGGGTTACGAGCAGTACTTC
>NA|NA|TRBJ2-1|TRBV7-2
CASSLSKGRANEQFF
TGTGCCAGCAGCTTATCGAAAGGCAGGGCCAATGAGCAGTTCTTC
>NA|few|TRBJ1-4|TRBV4-1
CASSQDRAGLTNEKLFF
TGCGCCAGCAGCCAAGATCGGGCAGGGCTAACTAATGAAAAACTGTTTTTT
>NA|NA|TRBJ1-1|TRBV6-6
CAAKQQGNTEAFF
TGTGCCGCCAAGCAGCAGGGGAACACTGAAGCTTTCTTT
>TRBD1|NA|TRBJ1-1|TRBV28
CASSLLSAGGSEAFF
TGTGCCAGCAGTTTATTGTCCGCAGGGGGAAGTGAAGCTTTCTTT
>TRBD1|NA|TRBJ1-5|TRBV5-1
CASSLTGVSNQPQHF
TGCGCCAGCAGCTTGACAGGGGTCAGCAATCAGCCCCAGCATTTT
>NA|NA|TRBJ2-3|TRBV6-6
CASSQLGSTDTQYF
TGTGCCAGCAGTCAACTAGGGAGCACAGATACGCAGTATTTT
>TRBD1|NA|TRBJ2-2|TRBV10-3
CAISEGQGANTGELFF
TGTGCCATCAGTGAAGGACAGGGGGCGAACACCGGGGAGCTGTTTTTT
>TRBD1|NA|TRBJ2-7|TRBV5-1
CASSLGGQGAYEQYF
TGCGCCAGCAGCTTGGGGGGACAGGGGGCCTACGAGCAGTACTTC
>TRBD1|NA|TRBJ1-3|TRBV10-2
CASSIQGAGNTIYF
TGCGCCAGCAGTATACAGGGGGCTGGGAACACCATATATTTT
>NA|few|TRBJ1-6|TRBV27
CASSLRGGRNSPLHF
TGTGCCAGCAGTCTCCGGGGGGGGAGGAATTCACCCCTCCACTTT
>TRBD2|NA|TRBJ2-7|TRBV7-2
CASSSPGGTGYEQYF
TGTGCCAGCAGCAGCCCCGGGGGGACCGGCTACGAGCAGTACTTC
>TRBD2|NA|TRBJ2-1|TRBV9
CASSVELTSGNKNNEQFF
TGTGCCAGCAGCGTAGAATTAACTAGCGGGAACAAGAACAATGAGCAGTTCTTC
>TRBD1|NA|TRBJ1-5|TRBV30
CAWSTGVDNQPQHF
TGTGCCTGGAGTACAGGGGTGGACAATCAGCCCCAGCATTTT
>TRBD2|few|TRBJ2-2|TRBV28
CASSFPGRTGELFF
TGTGCCAGCAGTTTTCCCGGGAGGACCGGGGAGCTGTTTTTT
>NA|NA|TRBJ1-4|TRBV28
CASSAPGEGEKLFF
TGTGCCAGCAGTGCACCCGGGGAGGGTGAAAAACTGTTTTTT
>NA|once|TRBJ1-1|TRBV5-6
CASSPGLLNTEAFF
TGTGCCAGCAGCCCGGGACTCCTGAACACTGAAGCTTTCTTT
>TRBD2|once|TRBJ2-3|TRBV28
CASSLTQLAETFTDTQYF
TGTGCCAGCAGTCTCACTCAACTAGCGGAAACCTTCACAGATACGCAGTATTTT
>NA|NA|TRBJ2-1|TRBV11-3
CASSLGGSGAYNEQFF
TGTGCCAGCAGCTTGGGTGGATCGGGGGCCTACAATGAGCAGTTCTTC
>NA|NA|TRBJ2-4|TRBV19
CASSSTGSQNIQYF
TGTGCCAGTAGTTCTACAGGGTCCCAAAACATTCAGTACTTC
>NA|NA|TRBJ2-5|TRBV18
CASSPPIRDSETQYF
TGTGCCAGCTCACCACCGATCCGGGATTCGGAGACCCAGTACTTC
>NA|NA|TRBJ1-2|TRBV28
CASSPGQLASGYTF
TGTGCCAGCAGCCCCGGACAGCTGGCGAGTGGCTACACCTTC
>NA|NA|TRBJ2-7|TRBV7-9
CASSSPSYEQYF
TGTGCCAGCAGTTCCCCATCCTACGAGCAGTACTTC
>NA|NA|TRBJ2-3|TRBV6-6
CASSYSPGNTDTQYF
TGTGCCAGCAGTTACTCCCCAGGGAACACAGATACGCAGTATTTT
>NA|NA|TRBJ1-3|TRBV5-1
CASSFGRDSGNTIYF
TGCGCCAGCAGCTTCGGCAGGGACTCTGGAAACACCATATATTTT
>NA|NA|TRBJ1-3|TRBV6-6
CASRAVLSGNTIYF
TGTGCCAGCAGAGCCGTCCTCTCTGGAAACACCATATATTTT
>NA|NA|TRBJ1-2|TRBV28
CASTVSVGQILLSYTF
TGTGCCAGCACCGTTAGTGTTGGACAAATCCTACTCAGCTACACCTTC
>TRBD2|once|TRBJ2-7|TRBV27
CASSTLTSVDSYEQYF
TGTGCCAGCAGTACCCTGACTAGCGTCGATTCCTACGAGCAGTACTTC
>NA|NA|TRBJ1-2|TRBV7-9
CASSLAAGGRNYGYTF
TGTGCCAGCAGCTTAGCTGCCGGGGGTCGAAACTATGGCTACACCTTC
>NA|NA|TRBJ1-5|TRBV10-3
CAIRGGDGQPQHF
TGTGCCATCAGGGGGGGAGATGGTCAGCCCCAGCATTTT
>TRBD1|NA|TRBJ1-1|TRBV5-6
CASRRQGASTEAFF
TGTGCCAGCAGACGACAGGGGGCAAGCACTGAAGCTTTCTTT
>TRBD1|NA|TRBJ1-5|TRBV7-2
CASSFNRGDQPQHF
TGTGCCAGCAGCTTCAACAGGGGGGATCAGCCCCAGCATTTT
>NA|NA|TRBJ2-5|TRBV5-1
CATRSSVQETQYF
TGCGCCACCCGATCTAGCGTGCAAGAGACCCAGTACTTC
>NA|NA|TRBJ2-4|TRBV5-4
CASSLDGYRRDIQYF
TGTGCCAGCAGCTTGGACGGATACAGGAGGGACATTCAGTACTTC
>NA|NA|TRBJ2-7|TRBV10-3
CAISGNLGYEQYF
TGTGCCATCAGTGGCAATCTAGGATACGAGCAGTACTTC
>NA|NA|TRBJ2-5|TRBV5-4
CASSFQAAGTQYF
TGTGCCAGCAGCTTTCAGGCCGCAGGGACCCAGTACTTC
>NA|once|TRBJ1-4|TRBV30
CAWSVGGNYEKLFF
TGTGCCTGGAGTGTAGGAGGAAACTATGAAAAACTGTTTTTT
>NA|few|TRBJ1-2|TRBV21-1
CASSGGHYGYTF
TGTGCCAGCAGCGGAGGGCACTATGGCTACACCTTC
>NA|NA|TRBJ1-1|TRBV5-1
CASSSQGATEAFF
TGCGCCAGCAGCTCACAGGGAGCCACTGAAGCTTTCTTT
>TRBD1|NA|TRBJ2-7|TRBV11-2
CASSRDRDNEQYF
TGTGCCAGCAGCCGTGACAGGGATAACGAGCAGTACTTC
>TRBD2|NA|TRBJ2-2|TRBV25-1
CASSVTSGSVSAGELFF
TGTGCCAGCAGTGTGACTAGCGGGAGTGTTAGCGCCGGGGAGCTGTTTTTT
>NA|few|TRBJ1-1|TRBV6-5
CASLGAVNTEAFF
TGTGCCAGCCTGGGGGCAGTGAACACTGAAGCTTTCTTT
>TRBD1|NA|TRBJ1-1|TRBV19
CASSRPGQGRIEAFF
TGTGCCAGTAGCCGACCGGGACAGGGGCGGATTGAAGCTTTCTTT
>TRBD1|NA|TRBJ1-6|TRBV9
CASSEGADGGGIGNSPLHF
TGTGCCAGCAGCGAGGGGGCGGATGGTGGGGGAATTGGGAATTCACCCCTCCACTTT
>TRBD1|few|TRBJ2-3|TRBV19
CASSIDRGQDTQYF
TGTGCCAGTAGTATAGACAGGGGGCAAGATACGCAGTATTTT
>NA|NA|TRBJ1-6|TRBV30
CAWSRDLGSPLHF
TGTGCCTGGAGTCGGGACTTGGGATCACCCCTCCACTTT
>TRBD1|NA|TRBJ1-3|TRBV30
CAWSVYLPKTGAGNTIYF
TGTGCCTGGAGTGTATATCTCCCGAAGACAGGGGCTGGAAACACCATATATTTT